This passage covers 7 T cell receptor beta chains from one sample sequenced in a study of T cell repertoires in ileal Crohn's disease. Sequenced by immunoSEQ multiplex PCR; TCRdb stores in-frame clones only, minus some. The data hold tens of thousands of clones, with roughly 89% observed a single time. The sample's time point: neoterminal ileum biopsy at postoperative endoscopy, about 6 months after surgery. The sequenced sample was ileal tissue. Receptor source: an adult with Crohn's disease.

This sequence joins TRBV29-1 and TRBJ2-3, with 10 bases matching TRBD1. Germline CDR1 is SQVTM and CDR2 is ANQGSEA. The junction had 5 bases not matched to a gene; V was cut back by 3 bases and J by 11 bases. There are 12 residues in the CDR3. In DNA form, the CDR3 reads TGCAGCGTTGAGGGACAGGGGAGAGAGCAGTATTTT. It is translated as CSVEGQGREQYF.

CDR3 in amino acids: CASSTGETQYF. The CDR3 coding sequence is TGTGCCAGCAGTACGGGGGAGACCCAGTACTTC. This chain links TRBV6-5 with TRBJ2-5; TRBD2 is a possible D gene (5 bases). The CDR3 extends over 11 amino acids. Per germline, CDR1 MNHEY and CDR2 SVGAGI. V was clipped by 5 bases and J by 5 bases, with 6 bases between them.

The CDR3 sequence is CASSWGWDRLNTEAFF. The CDR3 nucleotides read TGTGCCAGCAGCTGGGGGTGGGACAGGCTGAACACTGAAGCTTTCTTT. The J gene is TRBJ1-1, the V gene TRBV5-6; 8 bases fit TRBD1. Trimming at V came to 3 bases and at J to 0 bases, leaving 7 bases not matched to a gene. The CDR3 has 16 amino acids. Germline loops: CDR1 SGHDT, CDR2 YYEEEE.

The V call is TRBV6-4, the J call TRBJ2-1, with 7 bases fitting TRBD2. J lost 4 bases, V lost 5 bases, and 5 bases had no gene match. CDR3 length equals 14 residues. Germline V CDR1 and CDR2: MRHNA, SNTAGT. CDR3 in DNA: TGTGCCAGCAGTTCCGGCGGGGGTTACAATGAGCAGTTCTTC. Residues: CASSSGGGYNEQFF.

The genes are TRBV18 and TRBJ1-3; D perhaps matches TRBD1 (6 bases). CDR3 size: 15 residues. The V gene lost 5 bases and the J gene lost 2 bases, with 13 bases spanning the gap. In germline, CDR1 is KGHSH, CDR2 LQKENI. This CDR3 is CASSSQAGAGNTIYF. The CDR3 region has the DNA TGTGCCAGCTCATCCCAAGCAGGGGCTGGAAACACCATATATTTT.

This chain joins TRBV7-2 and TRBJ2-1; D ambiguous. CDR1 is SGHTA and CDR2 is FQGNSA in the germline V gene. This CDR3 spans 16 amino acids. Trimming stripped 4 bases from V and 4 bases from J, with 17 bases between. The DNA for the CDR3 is TGTGCCAGCAGCTCTTCTCTCGGCGGAGATTACAATGAGCAGTTCTTC. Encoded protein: CASSSSLGGDYNEQFF.

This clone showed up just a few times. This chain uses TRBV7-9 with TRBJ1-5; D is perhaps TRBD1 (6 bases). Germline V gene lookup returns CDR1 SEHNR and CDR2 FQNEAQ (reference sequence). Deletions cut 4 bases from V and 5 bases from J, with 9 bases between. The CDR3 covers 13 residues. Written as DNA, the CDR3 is TGTGCCAGCAGCTCTGGACAGCATCAGCCCCAGCATTTT. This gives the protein CASSSGQHQPQHF.